These T cell receptor beta chains were read from a single sample in a study of T cells expressing NK-cell markers. TCRdb reanalyzed the 5' RACE reads, giving one entry per CDR3 protein sequence and no DNA. The table lists 500,000 to 700,000 distinct CDR3 sequences. The sample was blood T cells: a sorted CD56 or NKG2C T cell subset, CD4+ or CD8+ T cells, or bulk PBMC T cells (not recorded which). These receptors came from a man aged 18-30 years in good health. CDR3s include the opening cysteine and the closing phenylalanine or tryptophan.

cdr3_length: 16
j_call: TRBJ2-3
v_call: TRBV12-5
cdr3_aa: CASGSGTSGSFDTQYF

cdr3_length: 13
j_call: TRBJ2-7
v_call: TRBV25-1
cdr3_aa: CASRKTGGGEQYF

cdr3_length: 13
j_call: TRBJ1-3
v_call: TRBV12-3/TRBV12-4
cdr3_aa: CASSLGQVDTIYF

cdr3_length: 13
j_call: TRBJ2-1
v_call: TRBV20-1
cdr3_aa: CSAAGTSGWEQFF

cdr3_length: 15
j_call: TRBJ2-1
v_call: TRBV3-1
cdr3_aa: CASSPYRPPGVEQFF

cdr3_length: 11
j_call: TRBJ2-1
v_call: TRBV28
cdr3_aa: CASRDYNEQFF

cdr3_length: 15
j_call: TRBJ2-7
v_call: TRBV5-1
cdr3_aa: CASSLEGRSRGGQYF

cdr3_length: 14
j_call: TRBJ2-1
v_call: TRBV5-5
cdr3_aa: CASSLGQPDNEQFF

cdr3_length: 15
j_call: TRBJ2-7
v_call: TRBV11-2
cdr3_aa: CASSPSADPGAEQYF

cdr3_length: 14
j_call: TRBJ2-5
v_call: TRBV11-2
cdr3_aa: CASSRREGHETQYF

cdr3_length: 16
j_call: TRBJ2-1
v_call: TRBV4-1
cdr3_aa: CASSQLRTSGYNEQFF

cdr3_length: 15
j_call: TRBJ2-7
v_call: TRBV7-9
cdr3_aa: CASSSSRDFSYEQYF

cdr3_length: 14
j_call: TRBJ1-3
v_call: TRBV12-3/TRBV12-4
cdr3_aa: CASGKTHSGNTIYF

cdr3_length: 15
j_call: TRBJ1-5
v_call: TRBV5-6
cdr3_aa: CASSPTPGGNQPQHF

cdr3_length: 15
j_call: TRBJ1-3
v_call: TRBV29-1
cdr3_aa: CSVEVDRRSGNTIYF

cdr3_length: 12
j_call: TRBJ1-5
v_call: TRBV12-3/TRBV12-4
cdr3_aa: CASSPAAQPQHF

cdr3_length: 12
j_call: TRBJ2-5
v_call: TRBV30
cdr3_aa: CAWDLGIKTQYF